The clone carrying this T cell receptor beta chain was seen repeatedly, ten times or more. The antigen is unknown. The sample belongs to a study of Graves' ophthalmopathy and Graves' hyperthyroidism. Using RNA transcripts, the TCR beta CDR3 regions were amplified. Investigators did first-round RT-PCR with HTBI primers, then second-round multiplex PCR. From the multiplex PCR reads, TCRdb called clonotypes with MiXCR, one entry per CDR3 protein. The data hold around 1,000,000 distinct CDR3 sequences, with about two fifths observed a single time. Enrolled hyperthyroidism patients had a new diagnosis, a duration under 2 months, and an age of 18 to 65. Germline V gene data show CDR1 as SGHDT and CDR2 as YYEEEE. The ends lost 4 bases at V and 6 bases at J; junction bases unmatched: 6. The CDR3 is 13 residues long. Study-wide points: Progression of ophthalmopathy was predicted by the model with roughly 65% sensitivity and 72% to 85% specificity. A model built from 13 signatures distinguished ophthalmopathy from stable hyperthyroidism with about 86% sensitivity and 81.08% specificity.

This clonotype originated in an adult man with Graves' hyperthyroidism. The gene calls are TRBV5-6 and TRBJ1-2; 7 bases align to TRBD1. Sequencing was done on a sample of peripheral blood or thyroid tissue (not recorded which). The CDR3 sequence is CASSQGQLDGYTF. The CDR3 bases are TGTGCCAGCAGCCAGGGACAGTTGGATGGCTACACCTTC.